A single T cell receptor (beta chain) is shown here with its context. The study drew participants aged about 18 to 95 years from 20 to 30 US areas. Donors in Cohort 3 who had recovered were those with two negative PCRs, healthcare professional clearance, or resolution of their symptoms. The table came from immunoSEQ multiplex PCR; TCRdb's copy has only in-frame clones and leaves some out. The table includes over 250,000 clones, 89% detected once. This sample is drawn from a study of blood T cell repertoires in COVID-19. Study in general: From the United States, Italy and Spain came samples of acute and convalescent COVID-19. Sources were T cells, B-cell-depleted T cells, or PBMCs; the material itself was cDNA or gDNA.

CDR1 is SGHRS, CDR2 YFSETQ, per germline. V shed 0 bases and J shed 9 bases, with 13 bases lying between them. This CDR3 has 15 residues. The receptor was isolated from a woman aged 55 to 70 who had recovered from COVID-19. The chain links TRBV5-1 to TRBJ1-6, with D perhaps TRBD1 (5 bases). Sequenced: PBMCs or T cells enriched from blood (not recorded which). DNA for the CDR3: TGCGCCAGCAGCTTGGGGCACGGGGGTGGTTCACCCCTCCACTTT. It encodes CASSLGHGGGSPLHF. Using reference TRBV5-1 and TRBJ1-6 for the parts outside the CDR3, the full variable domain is KAGVTQTPRYLIKTRGQQVTLSCSPISGHRSVSWYQQTPGQGLQFLFEYFSETQRNKGNFPGRFSGRQFSNSRSEMNVSTLELGDSALYLCASSLGHGGGSPLHFGNGTRLTVT.